This T cell receptor beta chain was documented in a study of T cells in Graves' hyperthyroidism and ophthalmopathy. Turning to the study itself: Peripheral blood was secured at the point of initial diagnosis, before any treatment.

Among ophthalmopathy patients, the Clinical Activity Score reached at least 3, the NOSPECS grade reached at least 4, and duration remained under 3 months. In making diagnoses, clinical symptoms, serum thyroxine and TRAb, thyroid ultrasound and orbital computed tomography were all used. The source material, RNA transcripts, was used to amplify TCR beta CDR3 regions. The TCR CDR3 first-round RT-PCR relied on the HTBI primer set. TCRdb recomputed calls from the multiplex PCR reads with MiXCR, one row per CDR3 protein. Of roughly 380,000 distinct CDR3 sequences in the sample, about a sixth were seen once. Study observations and caveats: Through a model of 13 V-J features, ophthalmopathy was separated from stable hyperthyroidism.

This clonotype was detected many times. What it binds is unknown. Germline-derived CDR1 and CDR2 are SQVTM and ANQGSEA. This CDR3 spans 13 amino acids. Between the trimmed V and J ends, which lost 2 bases and 6 bases, there was a span of 11 bases. This clonotype originated in a woman aged 40 to 55 with Graves' ophthalmopathy. This sequence joins TRBV29-1 and TRBJ2-4; a possible D gene is TRBD2 (6 bases). The sequenced sample consisted of blood. The CDR3 DNA follows: TGCAGCGTTGAATCGGGGACTCTAAACATTCAGTACTTC. Translating gives CSVESGTLNIQYF.